The 7 T cell receptor beta chains given below trace back to one sample, sequenced in a study of Ad26.COV2.S vaccination and SARS-CoV-2 variants. Sequencing used immunoSEQ multiplex PCR; TCRdb keeps in-frame clones, though not all of them. The sample yields about 350,000 clones, 80% to 90% seen once. Documented treatment: about 20 received Ad26.COV2.S at low or high dose, single or two shots; 5 received placebo; per-sample allocation not given. Sampling occurred on day 63 after the first vaccine or placebo injection. This material consisted of peripheral blood, taken in a trial of Ad26.COV2.S vaccine versus placebo. The receptors were sampled from a person between 18 and 60 years old who received the Ad26.COV2.S COVID-19 vaccine or a placebo.

J is TRBJ1-6 and V is TRBV27, with D uncertain. This CDR3 has 15 amino acids. The germline gives CDR1 MNHEY, CDR2 SMNVEV (reference sequence). Trimming removed 4 bases at V and 9 bases at J, with 16 bases between. The CDR3 nucleotides read TGTGCCAGCAGTTCGCCGAGGGTTAGGTCTTCACCCCTCCACTTT. It encodes CASSSPRVRSSPLHF.

V is TRBV4-3 and J is TRBJ1-2; D gene unclear. Trimming removed 1 base from V and 4 bases from J, with 13 bases in between. The CDR3 consists of 15 residues. CDR1 is LGHNA and CDR2 is YSLEER in the germline V gene. CDR3 region: CASSQAGAPIYGYTF. DNA of the CDR3: TGCGCCAGCAGCCAAGCGGGTGCTCCCATCTATGGCTACACCTTC.

This chain joins TRBV5-1 and TRBJ2-2; D may be TRBD1 (6 bases). This CDR3 has 16 residues. Germline CDR1 reads SGHRS; CDR2 reads YFSETQ. Trimming took off 4 bases at V and 0 bases at J, with 13 bases between the two ends. CDR3 sequence reads: CASSLIGTPNTGELFF. The CDR3 nucleotides are TGCGCCAGCAGCCTAATCGGGACACCGAACACCGGGGAGCTGTTTTTT.

This chain connects TRBV28 to TRBJ2-7, with D tentatively TRBD2 (6 bases). This CDR3 spans 15 amino acids. V gave up 5 bases and J gave up 6 bases, with 20 bases separating them. CDR1 and CDR2 from the germline V gene are MDHEN and SYDVKM. As DNA, the CDR3 is TGTGCCAGCAGTCTAAGACTAGTGGGAGTGGGCGAGCAGTACTTC. Its translation: CASSLRLVGVGEQYF.

The chain employs TRBV28 and TRBJ1-4; 7 bases align to TRBD1. Trimming took 5 bases from V and 0 from J; bases not matched to a gene: 15. This CDR3 has 19 amino acids. CDR1 and CDR2 (germline): MDHEN, SYDVKM. For the CDR3, the DNA is TGTGCCAGCAGTCCCCCCCGTGACAGGGCCTTTTCAACTAATGAAAAACTGTTTTTT. Amino acid sequence: CASSPPRDRAFSTNEKLFF.

A single count supports this clone. V is TRBV5-1 and J is TRBJ2-2; TRBD2 aligns across 9 bases. The CDR3 loop spans 15 amino acids. Germline trimming cut 3 bases from V and 6 bases from J; bases unmatched to any gene: 6. The germline V gene has CDR1 SGHRS and CDR2 YFSETQ. CDR3 residues: CASSSGTSLAGELFF. For the CDR3, the DNA is TGCGCCAGCAGCTCCGGGACTAGCTTGGCCGGGGAGCTGTTTTTT.

V is TRBV5-4 and J is TRBJ2-3; TRBD2 matches at 10 bases. Trimming removed 4 bases from V and 3 bases from J; junction bases left unmatched: 5. Per the germline V gene, CDR1 is SGHNT and CDR2 is YYREEE (reference sequence). This CDR3 region has 15 residues. The CDR3 bases are TGTGCCAGCAGCCGCAGCGGGGGGGCTACAGATACGCAGTATTTT. Amino acid sequence: CASSRSGGATDTQYF. The entire variable domain, with the rest obtained from reference TRBV5-4 and TRBJ2-3, is as follows: ETGVTQSPTHLIKTRGQQVTLRCSSQSGHNTVSWYQQALGQGPQFIFQYYREEENGRGNFPPRFSGLQFPNYSSELNVNALELDDSALYLCASSRSGGATDTQYFGPGTRLTVL.